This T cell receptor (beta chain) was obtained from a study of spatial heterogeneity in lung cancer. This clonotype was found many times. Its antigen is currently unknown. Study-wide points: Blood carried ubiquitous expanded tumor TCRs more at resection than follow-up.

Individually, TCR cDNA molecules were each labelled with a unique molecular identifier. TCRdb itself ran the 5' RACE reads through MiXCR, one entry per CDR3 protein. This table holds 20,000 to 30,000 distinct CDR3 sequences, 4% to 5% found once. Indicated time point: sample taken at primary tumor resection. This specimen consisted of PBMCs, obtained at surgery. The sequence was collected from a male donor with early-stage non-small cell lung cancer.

The CDR3 reads CAIKESGHGNSGNTIYF. In nucleotides, the CDR3 is TGTGCCATCAAGGAATCGGGACACGGGAACTCTGGAAACACCATATATTTT. This chain uses TRBV10-3 with TRBJ1-3; maybe TRBD1 (6 bases). V lost 7 bases to trimming and J lost 0 bases, with 19 bases between them. CDR1 is ENHRY, CDR2 SYGVKD, per germline. The CDR3 consists of 17 residues.